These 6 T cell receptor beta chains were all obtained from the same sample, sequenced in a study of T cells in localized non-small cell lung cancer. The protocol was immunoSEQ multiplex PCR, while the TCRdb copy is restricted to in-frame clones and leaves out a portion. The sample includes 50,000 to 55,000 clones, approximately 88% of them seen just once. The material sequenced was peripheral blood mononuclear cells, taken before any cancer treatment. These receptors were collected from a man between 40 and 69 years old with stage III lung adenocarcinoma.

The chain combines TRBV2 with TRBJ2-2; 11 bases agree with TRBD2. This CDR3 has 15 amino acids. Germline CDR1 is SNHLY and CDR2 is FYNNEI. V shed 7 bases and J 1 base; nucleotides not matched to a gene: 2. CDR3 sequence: CASISGGVNTGELFF. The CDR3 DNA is TGTGCCAGCATTAGCGGGGGGGTGAACACCGGGGAGCTGTTTTTT.

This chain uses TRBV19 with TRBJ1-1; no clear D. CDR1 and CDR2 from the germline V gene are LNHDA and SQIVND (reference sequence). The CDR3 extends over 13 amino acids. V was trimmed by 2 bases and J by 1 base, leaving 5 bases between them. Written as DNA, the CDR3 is TGTGCCAGTAGTATAAAGGGGAACACTGAAGCTTTCTTT. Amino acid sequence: CASSIKGNTEAFF.

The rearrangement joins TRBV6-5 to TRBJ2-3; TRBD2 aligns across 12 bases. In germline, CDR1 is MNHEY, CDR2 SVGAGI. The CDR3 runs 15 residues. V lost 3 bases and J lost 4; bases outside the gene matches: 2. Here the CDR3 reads CASSYTSGGPDTQYF. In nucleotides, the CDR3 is TGTGCCAGCAGTTATACTAGCGGGGGGCCAGATACGCAGTATTTT.

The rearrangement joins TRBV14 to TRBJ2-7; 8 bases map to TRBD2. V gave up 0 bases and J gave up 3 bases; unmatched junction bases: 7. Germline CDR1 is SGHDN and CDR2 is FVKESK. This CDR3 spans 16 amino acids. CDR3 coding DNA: TGTGCCAGCAGCCAAGATGAGGCGGGAGGTTACTACGAGCAGTACTTC. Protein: CASSQDEAGGYYEQYF.

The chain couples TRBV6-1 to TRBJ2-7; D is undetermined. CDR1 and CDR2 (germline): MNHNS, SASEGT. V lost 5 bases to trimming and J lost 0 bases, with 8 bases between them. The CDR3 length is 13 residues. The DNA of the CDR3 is TGTGCCAGCAGTCTCTCGGACTCCTACGAGCAGTACTTC. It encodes CASSLSDSYEQYF.

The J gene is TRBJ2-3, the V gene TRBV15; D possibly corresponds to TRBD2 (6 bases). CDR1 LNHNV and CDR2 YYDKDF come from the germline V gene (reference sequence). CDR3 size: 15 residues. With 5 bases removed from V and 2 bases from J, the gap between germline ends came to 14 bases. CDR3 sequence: CATSWPGGATDTQYF. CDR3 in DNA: TGTGCCACCAGCTGGCCCGGGGGAGCCACAGATACGCAGTATTTT.